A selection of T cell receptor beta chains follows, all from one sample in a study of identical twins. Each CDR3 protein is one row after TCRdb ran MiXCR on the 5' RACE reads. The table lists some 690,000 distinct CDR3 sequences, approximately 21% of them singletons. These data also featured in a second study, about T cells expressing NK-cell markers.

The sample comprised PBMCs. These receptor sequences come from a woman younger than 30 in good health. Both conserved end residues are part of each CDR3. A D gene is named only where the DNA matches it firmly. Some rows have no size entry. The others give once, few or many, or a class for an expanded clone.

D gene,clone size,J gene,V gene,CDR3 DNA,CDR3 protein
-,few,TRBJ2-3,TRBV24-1,TGTGCCACCAGTGGGGATGGAGATACGCAGTATTTT,CATSGDGDTQYF
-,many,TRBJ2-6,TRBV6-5,TGTGCCAGCAGTTACTGGGCCGGTGGGGCCAACGTCCTGACTTTC,CASSYWAGGANVLTF
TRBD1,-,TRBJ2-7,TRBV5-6,TGTGCCAGCAGCTTAGGACAGGGGAATTTCCACGAGCAGTACTTC,CASSLGQGNFHEQYF
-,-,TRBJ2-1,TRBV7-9,TGTGCCACCAGGGACTATGAGCAGTTCTTC,CATRDYEQFF
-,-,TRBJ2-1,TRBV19,TGTGCCAGTAGTCAGAGGGCTTCCCATGAGCAGTTCTTC,CASSQRASHEQFF
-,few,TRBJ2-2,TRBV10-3,TGTGCCATAAAAGGCGGTAACACCGGGGAGCTGTTTTTT,CAIKGGNTGELFF
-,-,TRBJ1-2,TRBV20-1,TGCAGTGCTAGAAGGGGGGACTATGGCTACACCTTC,CSARRGDYGYTF
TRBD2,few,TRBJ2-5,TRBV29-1,TGCAGCGCTGACTCCTACTCGACTAGCAGAGAGACCCAGTACTTC,CSADSYSTSRETQYF
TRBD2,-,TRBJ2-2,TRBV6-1,TGTGCCAGCAGTCGCACGGGGGGGCAGCCGAACACCGGGGAGCTGTTTTTT,CASSRTGGQPNTGELFF
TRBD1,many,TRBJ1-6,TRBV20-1,TGCAGTGCAAAACGCGCCCACAGGGGGCCGGATTCACCCCTCCACTTT,CSAKRAHRGPDSPLHF